Included here is one T cell receptor (beta chain) sequence, with context. This sample is drawn from a study of shared T cell receptors in the human thymus. Libraries were prepared by immunoSEQ multiplex PCR; TCRdb keeps only in-frame clonotypes and omits some of them. In the table there are hundreds of thousands of clones, around 87% of which are singletons. Per germline, CDR1 KGHSH and CDR2 LQKENI. CDR3 size: 13 residues. V lost 3 bases and J lost 6, with 8 bases in between. This sample also belongs to another study, concerning human thymus T cells. Per that paper: The people who donated were healthy Finnish babies having corrective surgery for congenital heart defects. From resections taken during corrective heart surgery, the thymus tissue was obtained. Usage of V and J genes appeared biased in thymic and blood repertoires. Related research described thymic repertoires that were highly overlapping among unrelated individuals.

The receptor's source is a boy in the first two years of life with a congenital heart defect. Sequencing was carried out using thymocytes. The rearrangement links TRBV18 to TRBJ2-2, with D unclear. CDR3 bases: TGTGCCAGCTCACCCCCACTTCCCGGGGAGCTGTTTTTT. Residues: CASSPPLPGELFF.